Here is one T cell receptor (beta chain) with its context. Its antigen is as yet unknown. The sample comes from a study of T cell responses to AZD1222 COVID-19 vaccine. This CDR3 is 16 amino acids long. From germline, CDR1 is MNHNS and CDR2 SASEGT. V lost 1 base, J lost 0 bases, and 12 bases lay in between. Generated by immunoSEQ multiplex PCR, the TCRdb table keeps only in-frame clones and is missing some. The sample shows about 99,000 clones, 70% to 90% of them seen only once. Points from the study as a whole: Possibly, clonal diversity was underestimated; donors were largely white British and included more females. Within unmutated variant regions lay the reported targets of nearly half of spike-specific TCRs. Vaccine-associated CD4 TCRs ranged over spike, dominating at 160-218 and 743-854.

The V call is TRBV6-1, the J call TRBJ1-2; TRBD1 might be the D (5 bases). The receptor was isolated from an adult in good health. Sequencing was performed on peripheral blood, taken on day 0 of AZD1222 vaccination. CDR3 residues: CASSEERDPANYGYTF. The CDR3, as DNA: TGTGCCAGCAGTGAAGAGCGGGACCCAGCTAACTATGGCTACACCTTC.